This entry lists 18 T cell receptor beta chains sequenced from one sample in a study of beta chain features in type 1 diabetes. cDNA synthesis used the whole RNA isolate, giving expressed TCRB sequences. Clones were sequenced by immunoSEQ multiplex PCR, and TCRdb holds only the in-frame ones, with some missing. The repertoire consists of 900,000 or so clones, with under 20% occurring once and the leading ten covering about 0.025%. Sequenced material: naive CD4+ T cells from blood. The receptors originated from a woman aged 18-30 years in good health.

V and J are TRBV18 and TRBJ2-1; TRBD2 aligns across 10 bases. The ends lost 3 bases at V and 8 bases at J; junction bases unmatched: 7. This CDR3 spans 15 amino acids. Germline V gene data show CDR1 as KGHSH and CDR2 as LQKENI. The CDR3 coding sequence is TGTGCCAGCTCACCCGCTAGCGGGAGTCTTTATGAGCAGTTCTTC. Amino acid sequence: CASSPASGSLYEQFF.

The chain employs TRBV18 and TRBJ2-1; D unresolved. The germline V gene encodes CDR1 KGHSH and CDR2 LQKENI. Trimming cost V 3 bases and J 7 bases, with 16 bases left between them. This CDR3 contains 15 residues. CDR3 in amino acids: CASSPGQTKLNEQFF. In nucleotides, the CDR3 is TGTGCCAGCTCACCTGGGCAGACCAAACTAAATGAGCAGTTCTTC. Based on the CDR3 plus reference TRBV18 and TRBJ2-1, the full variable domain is NAGVMQNPRHLVRRRGQEARLRCSPMKGHSHVYWYRQLPEEGLKFMVYLQKENIIDESGMPKERFSAEFPKEGPSILRIQQVVRGDSAAYFCASSPGQTKLNEQFFGPGTRLTVL.

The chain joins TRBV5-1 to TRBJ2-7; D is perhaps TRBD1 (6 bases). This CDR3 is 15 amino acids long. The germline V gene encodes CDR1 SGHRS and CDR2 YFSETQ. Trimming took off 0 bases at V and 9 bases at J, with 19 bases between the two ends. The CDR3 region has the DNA TGCGCCAGCAGCTTGGTTTCCCCCCAGGGGAGCTCGCAGTACTTC. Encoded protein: CASSLVSPQGSSQYF.

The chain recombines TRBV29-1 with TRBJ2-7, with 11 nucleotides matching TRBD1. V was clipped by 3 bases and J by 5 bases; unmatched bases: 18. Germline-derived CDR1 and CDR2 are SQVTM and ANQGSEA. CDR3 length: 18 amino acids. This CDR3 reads CSVERSGPRTGGINEQYF. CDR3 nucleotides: TGCAGCGTTGAGCGTTCCGGACCGCGGACAGGGGGCATCAACGAGCAGTACTTC.

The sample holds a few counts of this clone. CDR3 region: CASSRLQGGPTDTQYF. The DNA for the CDR3 is TGCGCCAGCAGCCGATTACAAGGGGGGCCCACAGATACGCAGTATTTT. The chain is built from TRBV5-1 and TRBJ2-3; D is possibly TRBD1 or TRBD2 (6 bases each). The V gene lost 4 bases and the J gene lost 2 bases, with 17 bases spanning the gap. Per the germline V gene, CDR1 is SGHRS and CDR2 is YFSETQ. This CDR3 spans 16 amino acids.

The DNA of the CDR3 is TGTGCCAGTAGTATAGGTAACGGCGGTCAGCCCCAGCATTTT. Residues: CASSIGNGGQPQHF. The J gene is TRBJ1-5, the V gene TRBV19, with D uncertain. The CDR3 is 14 amino acids. Germline V gene lookup returns CDR1 LNHDA and CDR2 SQIVND (reference sequence). V lost 1 base and J 6 bases, leaving 10 bases between the germline ends.

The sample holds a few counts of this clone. DNA of the CDR3: TGTGCCAGCAGCGTCGAGGGGAGGAGGACTGAAGCTTTCTTT. Translated, it gives CASSVEGRRTEAFF. J is TRBJ1-1 and V is TRBV9; D is perhaps TRBD1 (5 bases). The CDR3 consists of 14 residues. V was clipped by 2 bases and J by 5 bases, with 13 bases between them. The germline V gene has CDR1 SGDLS and CDR2 YYNGEE.

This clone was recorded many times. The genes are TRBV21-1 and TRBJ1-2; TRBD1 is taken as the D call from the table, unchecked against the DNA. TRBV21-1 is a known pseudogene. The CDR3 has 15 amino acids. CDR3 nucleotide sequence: TGTGCCAGCAGCACCCGACCACAGGGTCTCTATGGCTACACCTTC. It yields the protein CASSTRPQGLYGYTF.

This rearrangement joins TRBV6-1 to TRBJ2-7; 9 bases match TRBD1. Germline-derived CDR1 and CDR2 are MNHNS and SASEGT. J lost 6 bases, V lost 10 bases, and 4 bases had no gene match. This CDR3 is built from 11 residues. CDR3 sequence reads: CATGTGIEQYF. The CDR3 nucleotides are TGTGCCACCGGGACAGGGATCGAGCAGTACTTC.

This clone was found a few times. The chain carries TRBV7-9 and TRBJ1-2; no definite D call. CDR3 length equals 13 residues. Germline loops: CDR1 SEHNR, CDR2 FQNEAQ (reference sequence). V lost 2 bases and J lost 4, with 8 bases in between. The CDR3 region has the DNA TGTGCCAGCAGCTTACCAGGTGGCTATGGCTACACCTTC. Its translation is CASSLPGGYGYTF.

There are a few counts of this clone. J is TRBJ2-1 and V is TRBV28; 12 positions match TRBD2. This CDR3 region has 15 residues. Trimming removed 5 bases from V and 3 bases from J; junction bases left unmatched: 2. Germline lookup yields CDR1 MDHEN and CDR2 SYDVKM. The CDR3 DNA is TGTGCCAGCAGTCAACTAGCGGGAGGCTACAATGAGCAGTTCTTC. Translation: CASSQLAGGYNEQFF.

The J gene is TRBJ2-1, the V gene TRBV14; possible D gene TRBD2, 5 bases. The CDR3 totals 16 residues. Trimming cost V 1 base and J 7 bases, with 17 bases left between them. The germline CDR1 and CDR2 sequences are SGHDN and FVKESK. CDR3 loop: CASSQGGSRTGNEQFF. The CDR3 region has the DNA TGTGCCAGCAGCCAAGGGGGTAGCAGAACGGGGAATGAGCAGTTCTTC.

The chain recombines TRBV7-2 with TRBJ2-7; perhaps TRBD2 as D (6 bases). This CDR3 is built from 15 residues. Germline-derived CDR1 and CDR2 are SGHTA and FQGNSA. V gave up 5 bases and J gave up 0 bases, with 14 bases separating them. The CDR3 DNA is TGTGCCAGCAGCCCCCGGACTACCAGCTCCTACGAGCAGTACTTC. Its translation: CASSPRTTSSYEQYF.

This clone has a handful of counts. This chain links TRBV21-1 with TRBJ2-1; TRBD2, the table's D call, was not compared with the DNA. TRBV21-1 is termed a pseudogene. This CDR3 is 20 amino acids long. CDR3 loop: CASSKVTGTICGGDYNEQFF. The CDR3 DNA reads TGTGCCAGCAGCAAAGTAACAGGCACGATTTGTGGGGGGGACTACAATGAGCAGTTCTTC.

CDR3 DNA sequence: TGTGCCAGCAGCTTAGGAGGGTACACCGGGGAGCTGTTTTTT. It yields the protein CASSLGGYTGELFF. The V and J genes are TRBV7-9 and TRBJ2-2; D possibly corresponds to TRBD2 (5 bases). The CDR3 consists of 14 residues. Trimming left V 1 base short and J 3 bases short, with 6 bases between. From germline, CDR1 is SEHNR and CDR2 FQNEAQ (reference sequence).

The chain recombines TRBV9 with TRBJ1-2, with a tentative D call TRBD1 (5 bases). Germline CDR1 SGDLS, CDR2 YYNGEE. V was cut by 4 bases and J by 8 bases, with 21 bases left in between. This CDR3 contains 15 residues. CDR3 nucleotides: TGTGCCAGCAGCCCCAGAGCCTCGGGGGTCTTCGGCTACACCTTC. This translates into CASSPRASGVFGYTF. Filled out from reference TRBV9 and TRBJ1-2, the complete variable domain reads DSGVTQTPKHLITATGQRVTLRCSPRSGDLSVYWYQQSLDQGLQFLIQYYNGEERAKGNILERFSAQQFPDLHSELNLSSLELGDSALYFCASSPRASGVFGYTFGSGTRLTVV.

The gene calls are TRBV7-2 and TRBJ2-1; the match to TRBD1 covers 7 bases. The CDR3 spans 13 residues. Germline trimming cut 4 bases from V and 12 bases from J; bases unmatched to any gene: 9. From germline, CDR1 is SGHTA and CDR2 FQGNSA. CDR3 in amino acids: CASSSQEGAWQFF. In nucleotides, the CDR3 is TGTGCCAGCAGCTCCCAAGAGGGGGCTTGGCAGTTCTTC.

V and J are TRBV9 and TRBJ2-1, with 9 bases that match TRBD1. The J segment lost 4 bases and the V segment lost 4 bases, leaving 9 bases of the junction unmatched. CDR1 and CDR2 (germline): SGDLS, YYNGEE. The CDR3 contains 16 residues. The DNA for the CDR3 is TGTGCCAGCAGCCTGAGGGGGGACAGGGCGTACAATGAGCAGTTCTTC. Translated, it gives CASSLRGDRAYNEQFF.